This TCR beta chain came from a study of beta chain features in type 1 diabetes. Study-wide results and caveats: Whatever favoring of shorter templates PCR might show would apply equally to patients and controls. Since sequencing was performed on cDNA, cells with high TCR expression could be over-represented. All four CD4+ subsets of Type 1 diabetes patients contained TCRB CDR3s that were moderately but significantly shorter.

Sorting of CD4+ naive, central memory, regulatory and stem cell-like memory cells was performed via CD45RO/CCR7/CD25/CD127/CD95/CD27. Post-sort purity exceeded 95% for all sorted populations. Notes on this clone: As yet, its antigen is unknown. The sample has other DNA sequences that encode this CDR3 too.

The whole isolated RNA underwent reverse transcription, so sequencing captured expressed TCRB transcripts. The assay was immunoSEQ multiplex PCR, and TCRdb's table has in-frame clones only and misses some. The data contain 500,000 to 800,000 clones, 9.5% to 15% of them seen just once; the ten biggest clones take up more than 0.09%. The sample comprised naive CD4+ T cells from blood. The TCR originated in a man aged 25 to 40 with type 1 diabetes.

In nucleotides, the CDR3 is TGCAGCGTTGCCGGCACCGTGAACACTGAAGCTTTCTTT. Encoded protein: CSVAGTVNTEAFF. The chain has TRBV29-1 and TRBJ1-1, with D unresolved. This CDR3 spans 13 amino acids. Germline loops: CDR1 SQVTM, CDR2 ANQGSEA. The ends were cut back, 4 bases at V and 0 bases at J, with 9 bases in the middle.